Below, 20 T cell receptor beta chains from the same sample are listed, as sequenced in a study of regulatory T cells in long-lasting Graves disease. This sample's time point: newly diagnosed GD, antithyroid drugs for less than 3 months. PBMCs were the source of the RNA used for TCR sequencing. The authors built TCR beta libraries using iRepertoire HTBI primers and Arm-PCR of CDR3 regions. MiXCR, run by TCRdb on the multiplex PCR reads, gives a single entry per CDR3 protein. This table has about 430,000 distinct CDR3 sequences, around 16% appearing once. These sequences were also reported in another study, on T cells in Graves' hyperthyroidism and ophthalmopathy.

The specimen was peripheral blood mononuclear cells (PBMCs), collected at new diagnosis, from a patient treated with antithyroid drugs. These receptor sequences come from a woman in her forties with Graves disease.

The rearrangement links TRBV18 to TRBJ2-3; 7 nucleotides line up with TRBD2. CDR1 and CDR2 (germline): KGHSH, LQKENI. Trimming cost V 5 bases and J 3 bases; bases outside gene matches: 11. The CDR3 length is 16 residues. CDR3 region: CASSGFWREKTDTQYF. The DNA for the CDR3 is TGTGCCAGCTCAGGGTTCTGGCGGGAGAAGACAGATACGCAGTATTTT. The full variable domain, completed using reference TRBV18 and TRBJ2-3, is NAGVMQNPRHLVRRRGQEARLRCSPMKGHSHVYWYRQLPEEGLKFMVYLQKENIIDESGMPKERFSAEFPKEGPSILRIQQVVRGDSAAYFCASSGFWREKTDTQYFGPGTRLTVL.

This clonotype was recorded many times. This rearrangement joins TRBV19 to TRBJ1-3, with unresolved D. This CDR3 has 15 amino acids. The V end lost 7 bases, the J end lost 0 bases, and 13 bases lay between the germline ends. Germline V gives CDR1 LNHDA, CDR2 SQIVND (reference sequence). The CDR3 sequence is CASNSLDSSGNTIYF. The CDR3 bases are TGTGCCAGTAACAGCCTCGACTCCTCTGGAAACACCATATATTTT.

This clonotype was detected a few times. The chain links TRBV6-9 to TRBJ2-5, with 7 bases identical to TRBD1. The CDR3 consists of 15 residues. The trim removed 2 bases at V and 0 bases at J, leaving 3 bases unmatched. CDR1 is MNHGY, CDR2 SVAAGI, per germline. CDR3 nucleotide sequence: TGTGCCAGCAGTTATAGGGACAGTTACCAAGAGACCCAGTACTTC. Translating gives CASSYRDSYQETQYF.

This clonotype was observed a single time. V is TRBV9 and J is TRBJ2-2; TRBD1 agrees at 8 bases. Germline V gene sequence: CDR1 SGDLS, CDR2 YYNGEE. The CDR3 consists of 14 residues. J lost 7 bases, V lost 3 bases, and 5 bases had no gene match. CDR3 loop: CASSEMTGDGELFF. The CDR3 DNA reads TGTGCCAGCAGCGAGATGACAGGGGACGGGGAGCTGTTTTTT.

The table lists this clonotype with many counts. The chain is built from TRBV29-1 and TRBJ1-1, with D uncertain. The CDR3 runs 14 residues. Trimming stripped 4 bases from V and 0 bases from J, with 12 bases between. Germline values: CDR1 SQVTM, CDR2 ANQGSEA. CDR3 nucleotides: TGCAGCGTTGCGCTGGGGTACATGAACACTGAAGCTTTCTTT. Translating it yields CSVALGYMNTEAFF.

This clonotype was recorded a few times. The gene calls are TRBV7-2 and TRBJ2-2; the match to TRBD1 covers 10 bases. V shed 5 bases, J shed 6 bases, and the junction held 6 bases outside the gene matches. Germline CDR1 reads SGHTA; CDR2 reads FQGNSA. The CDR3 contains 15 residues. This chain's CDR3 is CASSQWDRGSGELFF. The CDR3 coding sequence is TGTGCCAGCAGCCAGTGGGACAGGGGTTCCGGGGAGCTGTTTTTT.

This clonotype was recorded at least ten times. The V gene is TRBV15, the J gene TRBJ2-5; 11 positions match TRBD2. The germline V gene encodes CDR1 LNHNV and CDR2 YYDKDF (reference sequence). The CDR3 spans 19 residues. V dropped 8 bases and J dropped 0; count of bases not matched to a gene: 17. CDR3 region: CATARRLAGKQEYQETQYF. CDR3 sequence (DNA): TGTGCCACCGCCCGGAGACTAGCGGGAAAACAAGAGTACCAAGAGACCCAGTACTTC.

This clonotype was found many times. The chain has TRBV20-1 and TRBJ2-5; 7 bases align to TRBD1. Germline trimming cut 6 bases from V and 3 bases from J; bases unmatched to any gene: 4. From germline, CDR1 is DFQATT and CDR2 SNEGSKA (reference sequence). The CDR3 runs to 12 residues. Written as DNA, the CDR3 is TGCAGTGCAACCGGGACAGAAGAGACCCAGTACTTC. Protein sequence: CSATGTEETQYF.

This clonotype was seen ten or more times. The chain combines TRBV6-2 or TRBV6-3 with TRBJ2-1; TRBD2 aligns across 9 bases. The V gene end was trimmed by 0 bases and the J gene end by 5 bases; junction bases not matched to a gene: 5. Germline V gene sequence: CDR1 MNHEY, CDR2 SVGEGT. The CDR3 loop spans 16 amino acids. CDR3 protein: CASSYSKREAHNEQFF. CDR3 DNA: TGTGCCAGCAGTTACTCGAAGCGGGAGGCCCACAATGAGCAGTTCTTC.

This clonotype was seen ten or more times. CDR3 residues: CASSYPYNEQFF. CDR3 nucleotides: TGTGCCAGCAGCTACCCTTACAATGAGCAGTTCTTC. The V gene is TRBV11-3, the J gene TRBJ2-1; D gene unclear. V was clipped by 4 bases and J by 4 bases, with 5 bases between them. Germline V gene data show CDR1 as SGHNT and CDR2 as YENEEA. This CDR3 region has 12 residues.

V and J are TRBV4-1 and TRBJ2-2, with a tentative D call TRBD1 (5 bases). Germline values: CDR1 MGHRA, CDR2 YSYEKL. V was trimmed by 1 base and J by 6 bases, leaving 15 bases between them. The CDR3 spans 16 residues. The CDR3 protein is CASSQVGAARSGELFF. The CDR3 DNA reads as TGCGCCAGCAGCCAAGTAGGGGCAGCGCGGTCCGGGGAGCTGTTTTTT.

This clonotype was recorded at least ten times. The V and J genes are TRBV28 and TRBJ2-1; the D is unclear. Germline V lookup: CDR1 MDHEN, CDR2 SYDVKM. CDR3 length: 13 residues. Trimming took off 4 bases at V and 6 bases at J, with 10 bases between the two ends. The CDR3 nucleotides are TGTGCCAGCAGTTCCTATGGTACCAATGAGCAGTTCTTC. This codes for CASSSYGTNEQFF.

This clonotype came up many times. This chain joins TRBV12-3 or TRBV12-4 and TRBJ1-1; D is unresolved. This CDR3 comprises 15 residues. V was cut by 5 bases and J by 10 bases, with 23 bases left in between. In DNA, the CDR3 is TGTGCCAGCAGTCCGCACAGTGGTTCAGCAAAACTAGCTTTCTTT. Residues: CASSPHSGSAKLAFF.

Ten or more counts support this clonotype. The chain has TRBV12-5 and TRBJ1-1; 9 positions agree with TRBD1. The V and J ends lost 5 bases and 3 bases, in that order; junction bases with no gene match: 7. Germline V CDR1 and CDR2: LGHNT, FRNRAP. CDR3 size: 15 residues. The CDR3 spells CASGTARTGDTEAFF. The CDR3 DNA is TGTGCTAGTGGTACTGCCCGGACAGGGGACACTGAAGCTTTCTTT.

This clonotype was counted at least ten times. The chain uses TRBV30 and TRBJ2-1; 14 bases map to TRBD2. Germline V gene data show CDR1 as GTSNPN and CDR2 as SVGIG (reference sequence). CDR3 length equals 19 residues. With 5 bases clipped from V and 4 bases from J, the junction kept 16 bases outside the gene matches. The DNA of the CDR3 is TGTGCCTGGGGGGGGAGACTAGCGGGAGGGCCACGGGGTTACAATGAGCAGTTCTTC. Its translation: CAWGGRLAGGPRGYNEQFF. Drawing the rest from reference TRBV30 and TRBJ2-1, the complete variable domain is SQTIHQWPATLVQPVGSPLSLECTVEGTSNPNLYWYRQAAGRGLQLLFYSVGIGQISSEVPQNLSASRPQDRQFILSSKKLLLSDSGFYLCAWGGRLAGGPRGYNEQFFGPGTRLTVL.

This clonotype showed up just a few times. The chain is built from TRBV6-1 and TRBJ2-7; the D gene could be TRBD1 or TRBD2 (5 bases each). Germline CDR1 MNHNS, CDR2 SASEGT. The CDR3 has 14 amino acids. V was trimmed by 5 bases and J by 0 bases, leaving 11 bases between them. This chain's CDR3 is CASSTTGTSYEQYF. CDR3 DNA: TGTGCCAGCAGTACAACCGGGACCTCCTACGAGCAGTACTTC.

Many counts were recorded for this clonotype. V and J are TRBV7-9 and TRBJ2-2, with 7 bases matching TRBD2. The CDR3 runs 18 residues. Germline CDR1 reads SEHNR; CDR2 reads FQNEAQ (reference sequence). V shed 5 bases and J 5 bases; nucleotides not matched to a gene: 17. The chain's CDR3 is CASSPPVGAGESTGELFF. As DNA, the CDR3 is TGTGCCAGCAGCCCACCCGTTGGGGCGGGAGAGTCTACCGGGGAGCTGTTTTTT. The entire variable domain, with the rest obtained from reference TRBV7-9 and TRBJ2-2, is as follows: DTGVSQNPRHKITKRGQNVTFRCDPISEHNRLYWYRQTLGQGPEFLTYFQNEAQLEKSRLLSDRFSAERPKGSFSTLEIQRTEQGDSAMYLCASSPPVGAGESTGELFFGEGSRLTVL.

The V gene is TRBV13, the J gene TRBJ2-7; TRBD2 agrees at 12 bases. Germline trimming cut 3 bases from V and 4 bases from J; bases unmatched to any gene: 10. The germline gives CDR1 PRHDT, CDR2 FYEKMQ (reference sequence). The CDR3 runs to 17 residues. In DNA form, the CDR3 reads TGTGCCAGCAGCTTTGGTGGACTAGCGGGAAAGGGATACGAGCAGTACTTC. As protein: CASSFGGLAGKGYEQYF.

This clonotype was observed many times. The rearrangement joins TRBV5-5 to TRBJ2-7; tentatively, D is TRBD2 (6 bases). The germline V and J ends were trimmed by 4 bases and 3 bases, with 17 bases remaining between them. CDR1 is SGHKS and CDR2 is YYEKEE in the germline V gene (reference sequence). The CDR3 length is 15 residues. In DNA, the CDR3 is TGTGCCAGCAGCAACTCCGGGACTGGGGGCTACGAGCAGTACTTC. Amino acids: CASSNSGTGGYEQYF. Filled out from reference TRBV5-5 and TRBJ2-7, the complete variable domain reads DAGVTQSPTHLIKTRGQQVTLRCSPISGHKSVSWYQQVLGQGPQFIFQYYEKEERGRGNFPDRFSARQFPNYSSELNVNALLLGDSALYLCASSNSGTGGYEQYFGPGTRLTVT.

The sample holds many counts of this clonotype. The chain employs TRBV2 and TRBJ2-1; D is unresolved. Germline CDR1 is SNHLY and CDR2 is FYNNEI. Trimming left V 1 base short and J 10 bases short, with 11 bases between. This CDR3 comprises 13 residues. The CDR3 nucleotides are TGTGCCAGCAGTGAAGGGCCTAGTCTGGAGCAGTTCTTC. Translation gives CASSEGPSLEQFF. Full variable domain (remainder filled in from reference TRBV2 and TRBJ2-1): EPEVTQTPSHQVTQMGQEVILRCVPISNHLYFYWYRQILGQKVEFLVSFYNNEISEKSEIFDDQFSVERPDGSNFTLKIRSTKLEDSAMYFCASSEGPSLEQFFGPGTRLTVL.